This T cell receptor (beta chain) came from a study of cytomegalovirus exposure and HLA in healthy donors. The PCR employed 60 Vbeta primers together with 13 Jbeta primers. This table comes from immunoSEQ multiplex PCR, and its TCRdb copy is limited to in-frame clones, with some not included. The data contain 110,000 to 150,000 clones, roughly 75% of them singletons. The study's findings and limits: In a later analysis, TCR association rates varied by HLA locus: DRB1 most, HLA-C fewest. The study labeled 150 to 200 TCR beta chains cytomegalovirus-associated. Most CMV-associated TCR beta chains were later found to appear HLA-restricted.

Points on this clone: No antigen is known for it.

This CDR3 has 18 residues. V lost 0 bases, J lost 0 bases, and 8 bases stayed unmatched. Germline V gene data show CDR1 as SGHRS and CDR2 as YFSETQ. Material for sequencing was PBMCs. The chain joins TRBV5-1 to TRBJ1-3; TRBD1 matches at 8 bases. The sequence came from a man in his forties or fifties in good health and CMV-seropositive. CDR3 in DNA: TGCGCCAGCAGCTTGGCCGGGACAGGAACACTCTCTGGAAACACCATATATTTT. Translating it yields CASSLAGTGTLSGNTIYF.